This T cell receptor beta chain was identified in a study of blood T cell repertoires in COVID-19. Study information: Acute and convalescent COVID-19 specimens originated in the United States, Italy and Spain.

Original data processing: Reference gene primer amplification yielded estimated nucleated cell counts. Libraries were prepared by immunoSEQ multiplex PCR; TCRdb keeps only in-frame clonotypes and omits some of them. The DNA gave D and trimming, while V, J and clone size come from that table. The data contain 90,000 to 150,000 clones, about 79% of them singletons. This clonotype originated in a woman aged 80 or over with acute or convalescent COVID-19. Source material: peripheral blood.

The CDR3 DNA sequence: TGTGCCTGGGCGGGCAGGGGAGAAAAACTGTTTTTT. It translates to CAWAGRGEKLFF. This chain links TRBV30 with TRBJ1-4; D may be TRBD1 (6 bases). V lost 5 bases and J 8 bases, leaving 12 bases between the germline ends. This CDR3 is 12 amino acids long. Germline V gene lookup returns CDR1 GTSNPN and CDR2 SVGIG (reference sequence).